The sequence of this TCR beta chain was determined in a study of control samples from healthy donors and cancer patients. TCRdb's table, derived via immunoSEQ multiplex PCR, lists solely in-frame clones and lacks some. The sample yields about 120,000 clones, approximately 84% seen once. Trimming took off 6 bases at V and 0 bases at J, with 15 bases between the two ends. From germline, CDR1 is SQVTM and CDR2 ANQGSEA. This CDR3 contains 14 residues. Material: blood. This TCR was recovered from a man aged 18 to 29 in good health. The J gene is TRBJ2-7, the V gene TRBV29-1; perhaps TRBD2 as D (6 bases). The CDR3 loop is CSVKGAGSSYEQYF. In nucleotides, the CDR3 is TGCAGCGTGAAGGGAGCGGGTAGCTCCTACGAGCAGTACTTC.